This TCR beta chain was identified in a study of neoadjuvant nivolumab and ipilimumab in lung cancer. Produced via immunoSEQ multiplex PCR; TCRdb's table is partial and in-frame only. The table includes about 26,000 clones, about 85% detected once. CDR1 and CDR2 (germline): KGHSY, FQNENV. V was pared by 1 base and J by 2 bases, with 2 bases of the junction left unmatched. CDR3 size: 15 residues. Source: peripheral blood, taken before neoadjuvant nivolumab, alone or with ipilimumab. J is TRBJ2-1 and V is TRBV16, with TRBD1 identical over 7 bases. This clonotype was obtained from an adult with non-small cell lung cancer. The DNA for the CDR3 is TGTGCCAGCAGCCAATTTCAGGGGGCCTACAATGAGCAGTTCTTC. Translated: CASSQFQGAYNEQFF.